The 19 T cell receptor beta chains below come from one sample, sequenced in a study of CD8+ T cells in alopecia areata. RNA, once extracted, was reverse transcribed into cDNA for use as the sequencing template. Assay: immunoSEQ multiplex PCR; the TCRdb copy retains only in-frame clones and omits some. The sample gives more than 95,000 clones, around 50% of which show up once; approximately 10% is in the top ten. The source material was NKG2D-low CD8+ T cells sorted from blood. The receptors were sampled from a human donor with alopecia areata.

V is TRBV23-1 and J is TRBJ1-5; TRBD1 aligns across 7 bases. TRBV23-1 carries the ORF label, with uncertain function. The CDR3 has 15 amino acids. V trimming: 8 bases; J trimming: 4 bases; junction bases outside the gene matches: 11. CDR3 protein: CASRVRGPKNQPQHF. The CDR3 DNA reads TGCGCCAGCCGAGTGAGGGGGCCGAAAAATCAGCCCCAGCATTTT.

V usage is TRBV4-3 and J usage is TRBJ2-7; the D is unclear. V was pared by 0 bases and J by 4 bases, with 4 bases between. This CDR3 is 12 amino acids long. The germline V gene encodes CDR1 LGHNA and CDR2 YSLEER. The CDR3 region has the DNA TGCGCCAGCAGCCAAGACGGGTACGAGCAGTACTTC. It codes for CASSQDGYEQYF.

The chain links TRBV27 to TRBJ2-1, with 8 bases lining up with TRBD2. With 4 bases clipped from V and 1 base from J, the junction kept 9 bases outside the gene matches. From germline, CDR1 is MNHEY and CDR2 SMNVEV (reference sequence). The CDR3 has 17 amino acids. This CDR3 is CASSSHWERESYNEQFF. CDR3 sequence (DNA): TGTGCCAGCAGTTCTCATTGGGAGCGGGAGTCCTACAATGAGCAGTTCTTC.

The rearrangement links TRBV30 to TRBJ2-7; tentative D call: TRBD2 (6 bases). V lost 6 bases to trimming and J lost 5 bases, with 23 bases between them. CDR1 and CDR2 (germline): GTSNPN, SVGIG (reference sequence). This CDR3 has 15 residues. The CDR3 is CACTGDTGGSHEQYF. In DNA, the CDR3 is TGTGCCTGCACGGGCGATACCGGGGGTTCCCACGAGCAGTACTTC.

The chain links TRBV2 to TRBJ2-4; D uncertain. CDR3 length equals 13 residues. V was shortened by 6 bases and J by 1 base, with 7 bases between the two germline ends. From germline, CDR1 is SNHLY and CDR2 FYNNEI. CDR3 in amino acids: CASSPAAKNIQYF. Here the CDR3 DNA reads TGTGCCAGCAGCCCAGCGGCCAAAAACATTCAGTACTTC.

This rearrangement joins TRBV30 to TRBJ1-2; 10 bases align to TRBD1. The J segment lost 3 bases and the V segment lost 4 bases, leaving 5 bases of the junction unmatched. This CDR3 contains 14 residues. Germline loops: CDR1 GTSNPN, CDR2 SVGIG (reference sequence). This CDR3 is CAWISDRGDYGYTF. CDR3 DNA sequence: TGTGCCTGGATTTCGGACAGGGGGGACTATGGCTACACCTTC.

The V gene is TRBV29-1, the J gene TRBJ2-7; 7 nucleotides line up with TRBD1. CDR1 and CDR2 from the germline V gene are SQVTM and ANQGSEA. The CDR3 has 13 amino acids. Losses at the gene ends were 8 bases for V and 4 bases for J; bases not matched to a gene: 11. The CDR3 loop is CSTRRDSLYEQYF. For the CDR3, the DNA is TGCAGCACCCGACGGGACAGCCTTTACGAGCAGTACTTC.

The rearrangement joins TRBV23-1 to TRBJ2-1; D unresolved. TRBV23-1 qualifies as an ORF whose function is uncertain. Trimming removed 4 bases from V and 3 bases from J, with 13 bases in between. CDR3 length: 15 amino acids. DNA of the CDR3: TGCGCCAGCAGTCTTATCCAGCGCGGCTACAATGAGCAGTTCTTC. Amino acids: CASSLIQRGYNEQFF.

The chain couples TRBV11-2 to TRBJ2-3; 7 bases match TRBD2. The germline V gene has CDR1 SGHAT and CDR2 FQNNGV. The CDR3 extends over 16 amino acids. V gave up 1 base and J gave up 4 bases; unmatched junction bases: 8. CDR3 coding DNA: TGTGCCAGCAGCTTAGTGGGGGGAGGGCCCGCAGATACGCAGTATTTT. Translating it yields CASSLVGGGPADTQYF. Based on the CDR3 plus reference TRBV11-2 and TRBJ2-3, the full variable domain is EAGVAQSPRYKIIEKRQSVAFWCNPISGHATLYWYQQILGQGPKLLIQFQNNGVVDDSQLPKDRFSAERLKGVDSTLKIQPAKLEDSAVYLCASSLVGGGPADTQYFGPGTRLTVL.

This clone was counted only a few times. CDR3 sequence: CASSGGTSGPQETQYF. The DNA for the CDR3 is TGTGCCAGCAGCGGCGGGACTAGCGGTCCCCAAGAGACCCAGTACTTC. This chain uses TRBV5-6 with TRBJ2-5; 11 positions agree with TRBD2. The CDR3 is 16 residues long. Germline V gene lookup returns CDR1 SGHDT and CDR2 YYEEEE. J lost 1 base, V lost 4 bases, and 6 bases had no gene match.

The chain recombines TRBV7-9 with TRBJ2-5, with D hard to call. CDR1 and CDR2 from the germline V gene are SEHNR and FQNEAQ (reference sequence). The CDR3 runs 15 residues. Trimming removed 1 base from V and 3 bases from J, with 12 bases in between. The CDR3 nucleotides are TGTGCCAGCAGCTTAGGATTCGGCCTTAAAGAGACCCAGTACTTC. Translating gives CASSLGFGLKETQYF.

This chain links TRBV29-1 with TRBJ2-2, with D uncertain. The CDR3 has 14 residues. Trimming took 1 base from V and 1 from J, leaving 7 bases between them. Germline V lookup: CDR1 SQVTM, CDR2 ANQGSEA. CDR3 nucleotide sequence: TGCAGCGTTGAAGCGGCATTGAACACCGGGGAGCTGTTTTTT. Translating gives CSVEAALNTGELFF.

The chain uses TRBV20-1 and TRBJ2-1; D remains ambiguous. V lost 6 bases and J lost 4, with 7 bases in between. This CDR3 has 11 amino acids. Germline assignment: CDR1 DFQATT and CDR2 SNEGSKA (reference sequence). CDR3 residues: CSARIYNEQFF. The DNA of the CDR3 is TGCAGTGCCCGAATATACAATGAGCAGTTCTTC.

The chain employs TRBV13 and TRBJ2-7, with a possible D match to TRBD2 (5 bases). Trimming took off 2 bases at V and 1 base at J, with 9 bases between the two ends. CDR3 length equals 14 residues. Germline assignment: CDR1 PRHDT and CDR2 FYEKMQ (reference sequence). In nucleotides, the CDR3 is TGTGCCAGCAGCTTACAGGACTCATCCTACGAGCAGTACTTC. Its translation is CASSLQDSSYEQYF.

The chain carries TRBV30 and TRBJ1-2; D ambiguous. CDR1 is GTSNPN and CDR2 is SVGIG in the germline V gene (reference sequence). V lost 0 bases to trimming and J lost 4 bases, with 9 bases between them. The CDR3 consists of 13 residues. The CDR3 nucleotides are TGTGCCTGGAGTGTGGCAGCTATCTATGGCTACACCTTC. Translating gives CAWSVAAIYGYTF.

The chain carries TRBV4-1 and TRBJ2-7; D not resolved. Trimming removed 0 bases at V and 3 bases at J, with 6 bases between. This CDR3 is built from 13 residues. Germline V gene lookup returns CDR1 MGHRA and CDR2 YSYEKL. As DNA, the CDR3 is TGCGCCAGCAGCCAAGAAGGGTTCTACGAGCAGTACTTC. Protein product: CASSQEGFYEQYF.

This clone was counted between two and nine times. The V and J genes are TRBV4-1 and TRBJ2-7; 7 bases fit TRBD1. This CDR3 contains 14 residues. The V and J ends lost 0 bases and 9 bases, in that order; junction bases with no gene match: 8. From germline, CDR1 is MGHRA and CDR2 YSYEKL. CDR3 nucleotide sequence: TGCGCCAGCAGCCAAGAGGGGACAGTCATTCGGCAGTACTTC. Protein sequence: CASSQEGTVIRQYF.

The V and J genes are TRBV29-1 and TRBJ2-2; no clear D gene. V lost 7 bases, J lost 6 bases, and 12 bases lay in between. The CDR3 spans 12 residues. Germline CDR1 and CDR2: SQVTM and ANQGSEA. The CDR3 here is CSAPYSSGELFF. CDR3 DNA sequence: TGCAGCGCCCCTTATTCGTCCGGGGAGCTGTTTTTT.

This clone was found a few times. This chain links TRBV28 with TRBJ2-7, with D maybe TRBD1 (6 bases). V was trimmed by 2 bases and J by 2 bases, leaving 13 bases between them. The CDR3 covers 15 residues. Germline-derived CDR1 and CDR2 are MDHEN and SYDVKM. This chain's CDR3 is CASSLGLRTAYEQYF. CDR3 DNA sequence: TGTGCCAGCAGTTTAGGCCTTCGGACAGCCTACGAGCAGTACTTC.